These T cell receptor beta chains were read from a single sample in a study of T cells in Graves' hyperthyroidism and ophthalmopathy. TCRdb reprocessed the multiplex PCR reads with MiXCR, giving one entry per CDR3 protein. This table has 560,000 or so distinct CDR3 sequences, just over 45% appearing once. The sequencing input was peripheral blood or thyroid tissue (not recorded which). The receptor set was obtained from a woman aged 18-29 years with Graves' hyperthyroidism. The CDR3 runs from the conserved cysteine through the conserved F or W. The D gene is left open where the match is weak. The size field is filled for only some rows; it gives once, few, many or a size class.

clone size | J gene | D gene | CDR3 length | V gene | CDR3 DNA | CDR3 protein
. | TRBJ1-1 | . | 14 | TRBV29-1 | TGCAGCGTTTGGAGTGGGACACCGAACACTGAAGCTTTCTTT | CSVWSGTPNTEAFF
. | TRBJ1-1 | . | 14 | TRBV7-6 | TGTGCCAGCAGGGATGGGGACATGAACACTGAAGCTTTCTTT | CASRDGDMNTEAFF
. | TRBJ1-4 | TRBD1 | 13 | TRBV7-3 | TGTGCCAGCAGCAGGACAGGGGCTGAAAAACTGTTTTTT | CASSRTGAEKLFF
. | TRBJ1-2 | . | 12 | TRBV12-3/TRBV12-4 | TGTGCCAGCAGGCAGGATGACTATGGCTACACCTTC | CASRQDDYGYTF
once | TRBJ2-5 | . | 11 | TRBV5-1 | TGCGCCAGCAGCTTGTTGGGGAGCCAGTACTTC | CASSLLGSQYF
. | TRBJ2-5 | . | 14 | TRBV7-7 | TGTGCTAGCCCCCGTAGGATGCGCTCGGAGACCCAGTACTTC | CASPRRMRSETQYF
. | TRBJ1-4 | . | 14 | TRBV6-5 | TGTGCCATCAGTTACCGGGCAGCCAATGAAAAACTGTTTTTT | CAISYRAANEKLFF
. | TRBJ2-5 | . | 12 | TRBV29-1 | TGCAGCGTTGAAGAGGCAAGGGAGACCCAGTACTTC | CSVEEARETQYF
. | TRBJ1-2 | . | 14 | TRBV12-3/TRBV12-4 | TGTGCCAGCAGCTCTCTCAGGGGCGGGTATGGCTACACCTTC | CASSSLRGGYGYTF
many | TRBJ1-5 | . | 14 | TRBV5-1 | TGCGCCAGCAGCTTGGAACAGGGTGGTCAGCCCCAGCATTTT | CASSLEQGGQPQHF
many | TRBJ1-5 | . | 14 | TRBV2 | TGTGCCAGCACTAAAGCGGGGGGGGATCAGCCCCAGCATTTT | CASTKAGGDQPQHF
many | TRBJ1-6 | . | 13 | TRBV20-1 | TGCAGTGCTAACGACAGGACGCAATCACCCCTCCACTTT | CSANDRTQSPLHF
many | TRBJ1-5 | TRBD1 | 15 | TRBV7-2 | TGTGCCAGCAGTTACAGGGGATATAGCAATCAGCCCCAGCATTTT | CASSYRGYSNQPQHF
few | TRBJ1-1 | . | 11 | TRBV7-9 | TGTGCCAGCAGCTTAGACTTTGAAGCTTTCTTT | CASSLDFEAFF
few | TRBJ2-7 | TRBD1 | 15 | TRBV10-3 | TGTGCCATCAGTGAGCGGACAGGTAGGGGCTACGAGCAGTACTTC | CAISERTGRGYEQYF
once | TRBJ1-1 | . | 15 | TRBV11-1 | TGTGCCAGCAGCCCGGATAGGGTTGTACGCACTGAAGCTTTCTTT | CASSPDRVVRTEAFF
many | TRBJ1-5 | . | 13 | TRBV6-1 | TGTGCCAGCAGTGACGGGGGCGCTCAGCCCCAGCATTTT | CASSDGGAQPQHF
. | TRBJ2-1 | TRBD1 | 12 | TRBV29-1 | TGCGGCGTTGAAGGGGACAGGGATGAGCAGTTCTTC | CGVEGDRDEQFF
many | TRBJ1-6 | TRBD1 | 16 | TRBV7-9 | TGTGCCAGCAGCACGACCCCCAGGGGGCTTAATTCACCCCTCCACTTT | CASSTTPRGLNSPLHF
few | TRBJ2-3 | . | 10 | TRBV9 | TGTGCCAGCAGTTCAGATACGCAGTATTTT | CASSSDTQYF
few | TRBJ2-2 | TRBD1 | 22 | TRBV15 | TGTGCCACCAGCAGAACGTACCGTTTGGACAGGGGGCCATCACCAGACACCGGGGAGCTGTTTTTT | CATSRTYRLDRGPSPDTGELFF
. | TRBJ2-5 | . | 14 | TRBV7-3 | TGTGCCAGCAGCCCAGTCCCAGGGAAAGAGACCCAGTACTTC | CASSPVPGKETQYF